This TCR beta chain comes out of a study of fetal regulatory T cell absence and autoimmunity. TCRdb's table, derived via immunoSEQ multiplex PCR, lists solely in-frame clones and lacks some. The repertoire holds some 46,000 clones, roughly 83% seen once, with around 0.43% in the top ten. Germline V gene lookup returns CDR1 ENHRY and CDR2 SYGVKD. The V end was cut by 10 bases, the J end by 4 bases, with 10 bases between. The CDR3 loop spans 11 amino acids. Specimen: cord blood. The receptor was isolated from a newborn boy with IPEX syndrome. The rearrangement joins TRBV10-3 to TRBJ1-2; D ambiguous. CDR3 loop: CATQGSYGYTF. In DNA, the CDR3 is TGTGCCACCCAAGGCAGCTATGGCTACACCTTC.